These T cell receptor beta chains were read from a single sample in a study of blood T cell repertoires in COVID-19. Measured with immunoSEQ multiplex PCR; TCRdb has only the in-frame clones, and not every one. The sample carries 48,000 or so clones, under 90% recorded once. The specimen was peripheral blood. These receptors originate from a woman at least 80 years old with COVID-19, enrolled during active disease. Both conserved end residues are trimmed from each CDR3.

v_call | cdr3_aa
TRBV6-5 | ASSQDHSRGGPQH
TRBV28 | ASRRQGTIKKLF
TRBV3-1/TRBV3-2 | ASSPSLGSGPTETGELF
TRBV6-2/TRBV6-3 | ASSLGTGGQPQH
TRBV4-1 | ASSQVRSLNTEAF
TRBV6-5 | ASSFGQFNTEAF
TRBV27 | ASSLSWAGMGGYT
TRBV9 | ASSGQRTGGDTQY
TRBV5-1 | ASSLLPSGRSAGELF
TRBV18 | ASSPVGLRGSGNTIY
TRBV3-1/TRBV3-2 | ASSSTGTYNSPLH
TRBV19 | ASSITISGANVLT
TRBV19 | ASSQGAGANSYEQY
TRBV30 | AWSEAGGTEAF
TRBV29-1 | SVYRLAGEQF
TRBV6-5 | ATSDRGRSGQPQH
TRBV3-1/TRBV3-2 | ASSQEQGNTIY
TRBV19 | ASSMRAPSHEQY
TRBV4-1 | ASSRKTSGGVSGELF
TRBV5-6 | ASGEVLGSEQY
TRBV5-5 | ASSSWTGNYGYT
TRBV2 | ASSVLRDRNGNTIY
TRBV7-3 | ASSLQGTITDTQY
TRBV11-2 | ASSASGLAGVRDTQY
TRBV19 | ASKLRGGPTYEQY
TRBV6-2/TRBV6-3 | ASSYSPGRVYNEQF
TRBV19 | ASSMLGSTYEQY